This T cell receptor (beta chain) is from a study of T cell responses to AZD1222 COVID-19 vaccine. Whole-study context: Researchers grouped second doses given at about 4 or about 12 weeks into one pool.

Findings and caveats of the study: No repertoire was sampled before or during the peak T cell response, only after it. Only a handful of AZD1222 recipients, several in all, had baseline seropositivity. The donors showed a predominance of white British ancestry and of females, with possible underestimation of clonal diversity.

A word on this clone: Its matching antigen is unknown.

Sequenced by immunoSEQ multiplex PCR; TCRdb stores in-frame clones only, minus some. The sample consists of roughly 80,000 clones, under 95% of them appearing once. CDR1 is SQVTM and CDR2 is ANQGSEA in the germline V gene. The CDR3 loop spans 12 amino acids. V was pared by 5 bases and J by 6 bases, with 3 bases of the junction left unmatched. The starting material was peripheral blood, obtained on day 0 of AZD1222 vaccination. This sequence was found in an adult in good health. This rearrangement joins TRBV29-1 to TRBJ2-7; 11 bases are a match to TRBD1. CDR3 bases: TGCAGCGTTCAGGACAGGGGGCTCGAGCAGTACTTC. Its translation is CSVQDRGLEQYF.